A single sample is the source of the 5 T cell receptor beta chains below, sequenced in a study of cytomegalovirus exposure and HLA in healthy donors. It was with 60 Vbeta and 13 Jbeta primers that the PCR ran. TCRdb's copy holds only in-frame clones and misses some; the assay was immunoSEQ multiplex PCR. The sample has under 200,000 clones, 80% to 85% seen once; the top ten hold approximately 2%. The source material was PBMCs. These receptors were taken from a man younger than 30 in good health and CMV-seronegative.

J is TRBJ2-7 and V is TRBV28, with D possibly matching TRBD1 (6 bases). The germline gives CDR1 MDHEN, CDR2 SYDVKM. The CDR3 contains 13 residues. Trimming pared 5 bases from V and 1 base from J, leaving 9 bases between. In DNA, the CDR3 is TGTGCCAGCAGTCTACAGGGTTCCTACGAGCAGTACTTC. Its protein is CASSLQGSYEQYF.

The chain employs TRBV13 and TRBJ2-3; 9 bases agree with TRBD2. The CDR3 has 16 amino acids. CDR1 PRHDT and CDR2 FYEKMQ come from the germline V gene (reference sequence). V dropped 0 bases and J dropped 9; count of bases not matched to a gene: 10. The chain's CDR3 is CASSLGWGAGGATQYF. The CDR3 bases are TGTGCCAGCAGCTTAGGGTGGGGAGCGGGAGGAGCCACGCAGTATTTT.

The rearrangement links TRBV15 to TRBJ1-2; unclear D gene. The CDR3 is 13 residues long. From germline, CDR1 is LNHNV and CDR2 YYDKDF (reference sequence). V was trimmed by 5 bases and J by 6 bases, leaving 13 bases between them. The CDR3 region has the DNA TGTGCCACCAGCGACTGGTCGGCGGATGGCTACACCTTC. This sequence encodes CATSDWSADGYTF. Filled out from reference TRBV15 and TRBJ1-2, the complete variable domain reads DAMVIQNPRYQVTQFGKPVTLSCSQTLNHNVMYWYQQKSSQAPKLLFHYYDKDFNNEADTPDNFQSRRPNTSFCFLDIRSPGLGDTAMYLCATSDWSADGYTFGSGTRLTVV.

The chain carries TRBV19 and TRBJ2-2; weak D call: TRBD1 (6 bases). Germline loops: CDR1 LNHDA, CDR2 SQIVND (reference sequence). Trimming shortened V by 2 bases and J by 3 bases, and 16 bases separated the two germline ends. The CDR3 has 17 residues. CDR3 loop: CASSINGKKGDTGELFF. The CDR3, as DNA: TGTGCCAGTAGTATAAATGGAAAGAAGGGGGACACCGGGGAGCTGTTTTTT.

CDR3 in DNA: TGCGCCAGCAGCGCTAGCGGGAGCCCCTACGAGCAGTACTTC. It encodes CASSASGSPYEQYF. The chain recombines TRBV5-1 with TRBJ2-7; 10 bases are a match to TRBD2. The ends lost 4 bases at V and 2 bases at J; junction bases unmatched: 3. Looked up from germline, CDR1 is SGHRS and CDR2 is YFSETQ. CDR3 length equals 14 residues.